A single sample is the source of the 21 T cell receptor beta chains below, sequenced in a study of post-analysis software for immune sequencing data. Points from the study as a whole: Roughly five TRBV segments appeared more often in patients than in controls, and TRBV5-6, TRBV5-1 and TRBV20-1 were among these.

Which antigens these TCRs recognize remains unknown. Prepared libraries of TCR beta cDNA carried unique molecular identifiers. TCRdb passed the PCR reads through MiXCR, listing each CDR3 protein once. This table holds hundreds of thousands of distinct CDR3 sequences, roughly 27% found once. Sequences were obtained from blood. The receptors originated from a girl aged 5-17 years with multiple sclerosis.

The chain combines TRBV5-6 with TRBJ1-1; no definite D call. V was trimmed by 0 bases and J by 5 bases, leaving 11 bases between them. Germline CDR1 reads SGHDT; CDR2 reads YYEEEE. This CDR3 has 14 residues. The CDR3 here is CASSLVGRTTEAFF. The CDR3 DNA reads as TGTGCCAGCAGCTTGGTCGGGAGGACTACTGAAGCTTTCTTT.

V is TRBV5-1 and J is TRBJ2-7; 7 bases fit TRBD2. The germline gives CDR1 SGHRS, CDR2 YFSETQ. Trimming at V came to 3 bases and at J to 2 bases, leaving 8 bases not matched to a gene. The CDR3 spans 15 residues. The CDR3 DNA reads TGCGCCAGCAGCTGGGGGGAGGGAGGTACCTACGAGCAGTACTTC. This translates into CASSWGEGGTYEQYF.

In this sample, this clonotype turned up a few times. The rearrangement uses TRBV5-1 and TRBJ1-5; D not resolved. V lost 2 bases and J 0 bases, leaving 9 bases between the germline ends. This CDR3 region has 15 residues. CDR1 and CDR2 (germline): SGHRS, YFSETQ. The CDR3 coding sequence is TGCGCCAGCAGCTTCGGACTGGATAGCAATCAGCCCCAGCATTTT. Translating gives CASSFGLDSNQPQHF.

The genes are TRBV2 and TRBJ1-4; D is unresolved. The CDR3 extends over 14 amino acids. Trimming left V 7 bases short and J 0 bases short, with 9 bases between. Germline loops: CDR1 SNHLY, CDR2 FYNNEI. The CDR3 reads CASNYISTNEKLFF. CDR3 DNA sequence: TGTGCCAGCAATTACATCTCAACTAATGAAAAACTGTTTTTT. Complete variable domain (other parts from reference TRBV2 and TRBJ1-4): EPEVTQTPSHQVTQMGQEVILRCVPISNHLYFYWYRQILGQKVEFLVSFYNNEISEKSEIFDDQFSVERPDGSNFTLKIRSTKLEDSAMYFCASNYISTNEKLFFGSGTQLSVL.

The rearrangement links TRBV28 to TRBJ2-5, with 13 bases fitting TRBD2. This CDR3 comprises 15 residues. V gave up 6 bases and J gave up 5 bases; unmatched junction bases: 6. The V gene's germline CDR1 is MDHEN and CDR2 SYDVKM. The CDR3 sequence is CASRQRTSGSETQYF. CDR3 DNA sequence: TGTGCCAGCAGACAACGGACTAGCGGGAGTGAGACCCAGTACTTC. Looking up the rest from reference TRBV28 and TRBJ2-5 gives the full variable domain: DVKVTQSSRYLVKRTGEKVFLECVQDMDHENMFWYRQDPGLGLRLIYFSYDVKMKEKGDIPEGYSVSREKKERFSLILESASTNQTSMYLCASRQRTSGSETQYFGPGTRLLVL.

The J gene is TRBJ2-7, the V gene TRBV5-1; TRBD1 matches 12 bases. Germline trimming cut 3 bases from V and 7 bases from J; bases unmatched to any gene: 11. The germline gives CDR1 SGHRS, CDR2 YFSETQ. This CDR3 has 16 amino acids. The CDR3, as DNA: TGCGCCAGCAGCTCAGTGACGGGACAGGGGGCAAATGAGCAGTACTTC. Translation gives CASSSVTGQGANEQYF.

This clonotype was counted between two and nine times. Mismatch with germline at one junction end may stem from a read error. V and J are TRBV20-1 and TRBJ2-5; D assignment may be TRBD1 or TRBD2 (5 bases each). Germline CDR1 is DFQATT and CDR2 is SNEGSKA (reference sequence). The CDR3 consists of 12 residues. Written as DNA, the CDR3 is TGCAGTACTAGGGGCGTAGCGAGAGAGCAGTACTTC. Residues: CSTRGVAREQYF.

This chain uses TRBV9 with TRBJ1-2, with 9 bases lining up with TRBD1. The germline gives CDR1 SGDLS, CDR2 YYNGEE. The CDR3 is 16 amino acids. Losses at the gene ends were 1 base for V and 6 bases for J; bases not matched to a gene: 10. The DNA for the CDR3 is TGTGCCAGCAGCGTAATAAATGAGGGACAGGGAGATGGCTACACCTTC. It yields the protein CASSVINEGQGDGYTF.

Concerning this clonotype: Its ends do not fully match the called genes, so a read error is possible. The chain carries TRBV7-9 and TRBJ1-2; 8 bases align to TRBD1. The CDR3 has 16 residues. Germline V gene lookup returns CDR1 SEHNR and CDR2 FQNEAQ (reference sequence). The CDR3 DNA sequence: TGTGCCGGCAGCACCGGACAGGGAGCTTTTGGGTATGGCTACACCTTC. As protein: CAGSTGQGAFGYGYTF.

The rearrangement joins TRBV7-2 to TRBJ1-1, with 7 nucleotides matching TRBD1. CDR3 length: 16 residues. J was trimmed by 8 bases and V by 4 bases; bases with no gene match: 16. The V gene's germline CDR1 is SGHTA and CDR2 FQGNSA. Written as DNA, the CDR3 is TGTGCCAGCAGCTCCCATCTAACGACAGGGAGGTCCGAAGCTTTCTTT. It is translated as CASSSHLTTGRSEAFF.

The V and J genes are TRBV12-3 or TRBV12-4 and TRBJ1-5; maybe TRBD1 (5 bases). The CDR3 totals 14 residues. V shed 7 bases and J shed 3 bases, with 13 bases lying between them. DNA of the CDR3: TGTGCCAGCACCAACCAGGGAAACAATCAGCCCCAGCATTTT. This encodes CASTNQGNNQPQHF.

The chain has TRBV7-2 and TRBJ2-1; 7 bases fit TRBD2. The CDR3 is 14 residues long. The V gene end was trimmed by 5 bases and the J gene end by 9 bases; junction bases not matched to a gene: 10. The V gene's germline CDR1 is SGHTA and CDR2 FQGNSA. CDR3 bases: TGTGCCAGCAGCACGACCCCGGGGAGGGGTGAGCAGTTCTTC. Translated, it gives CASSTTPGRGEQFF.

CDR3 nucleotides: TGTGCCAGCAGCCAAGGCTTGGCCTCCGGCAATGAGCAGTTCTTC. Encoded protein: CASSQGLASGNEQFF. The chain recombines TRBV7-2 with TRBJ2-1; D unclear. Trimming left V 5 bases short and J 6 bases short, with 17 bases between. Germline CDR1 is SGHTA and CDR2 is FQGNSA. The CDR3 is 15 residues long.

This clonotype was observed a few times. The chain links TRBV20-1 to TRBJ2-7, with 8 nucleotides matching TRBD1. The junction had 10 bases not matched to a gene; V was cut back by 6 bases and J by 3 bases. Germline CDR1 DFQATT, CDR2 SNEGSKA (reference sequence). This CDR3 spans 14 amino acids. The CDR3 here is CSATFTGTGYEQYF. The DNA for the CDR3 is TGCAGTGCGACCTTTACCGGGACAGGCTACGAGCAGTACTTC.

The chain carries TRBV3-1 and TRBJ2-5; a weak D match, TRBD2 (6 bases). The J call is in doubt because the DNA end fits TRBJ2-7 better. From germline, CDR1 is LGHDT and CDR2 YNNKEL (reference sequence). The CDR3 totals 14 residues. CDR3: CASSQGRLVYEQYF. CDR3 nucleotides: TGTGCCAGCAGCCAGGGGAGACTAGTCTACGAGCAGTACTTC.

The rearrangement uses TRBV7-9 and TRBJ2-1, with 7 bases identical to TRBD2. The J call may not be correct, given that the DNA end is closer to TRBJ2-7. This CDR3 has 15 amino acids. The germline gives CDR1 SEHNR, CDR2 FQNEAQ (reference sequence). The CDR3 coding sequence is TGTGCCAGCAGCTTCAAGCGGGGATCCTACAATGAGCAGTACTTC. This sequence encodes CASSFKRGSYNEQYF.

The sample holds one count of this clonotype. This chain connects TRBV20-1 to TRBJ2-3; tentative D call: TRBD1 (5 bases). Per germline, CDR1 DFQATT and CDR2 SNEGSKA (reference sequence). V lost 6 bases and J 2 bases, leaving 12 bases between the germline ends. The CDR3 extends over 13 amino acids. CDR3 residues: CSARGQYTDTQYF. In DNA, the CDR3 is TGCAGTGCAAGGGGCCAATACACAGATACGCAGTATTTT.

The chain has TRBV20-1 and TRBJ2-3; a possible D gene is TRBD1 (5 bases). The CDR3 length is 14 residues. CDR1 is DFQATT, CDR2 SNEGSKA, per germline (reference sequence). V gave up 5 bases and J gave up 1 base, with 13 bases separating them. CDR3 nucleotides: TGCAGTGCTCCCACGGGCAGGGGCACAGATACGCAGTATTTT. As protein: CSAPTGRGTDTQYF.

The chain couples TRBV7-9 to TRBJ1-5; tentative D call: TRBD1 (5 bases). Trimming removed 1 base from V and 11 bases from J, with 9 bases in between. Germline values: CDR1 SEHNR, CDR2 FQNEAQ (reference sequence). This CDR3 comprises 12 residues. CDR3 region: CASSLDQDTQHF. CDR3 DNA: TGTGCCAGCAGCTTAGATCAGGACACCCAGCATTTT.

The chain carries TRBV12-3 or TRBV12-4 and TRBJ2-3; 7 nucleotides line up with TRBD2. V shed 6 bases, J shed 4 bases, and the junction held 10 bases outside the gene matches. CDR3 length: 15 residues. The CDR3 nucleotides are TGTGCCAGCAGACCTAGCGGAGTGTTGCCAGATACGCAGTATTTT. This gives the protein CASRPSGVLPDTQYF.

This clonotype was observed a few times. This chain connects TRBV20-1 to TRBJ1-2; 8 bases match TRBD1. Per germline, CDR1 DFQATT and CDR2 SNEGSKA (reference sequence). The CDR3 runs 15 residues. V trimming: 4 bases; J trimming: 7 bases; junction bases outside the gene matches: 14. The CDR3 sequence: CSAKPFDTGGSGYTF. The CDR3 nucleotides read TGCAGTGCTAAACCTTTCGACACAGGGGGTTCTGGCTACACCTTC.